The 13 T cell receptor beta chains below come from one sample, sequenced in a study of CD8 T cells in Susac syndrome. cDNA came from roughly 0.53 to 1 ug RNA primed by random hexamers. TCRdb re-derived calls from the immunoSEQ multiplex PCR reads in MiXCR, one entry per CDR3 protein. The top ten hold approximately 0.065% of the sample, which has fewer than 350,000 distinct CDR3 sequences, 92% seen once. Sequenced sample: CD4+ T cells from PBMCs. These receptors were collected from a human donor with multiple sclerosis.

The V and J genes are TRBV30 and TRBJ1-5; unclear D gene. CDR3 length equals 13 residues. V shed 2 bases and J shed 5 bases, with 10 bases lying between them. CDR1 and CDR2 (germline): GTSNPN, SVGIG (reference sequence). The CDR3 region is CAWSLGVYQPQHF. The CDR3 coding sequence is TGTGCCTGGAGTCTCGGGGTTTATCAGCCCCAGCATTTT.

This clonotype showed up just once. The CDR3 DNA reads TGTGCCTGGAGCACAACAATGCGGGGGGACACTGAAGCTTTCTTT. The encoded protein is CAWSTTMRGDTEAFF. The chain has TRBV30 and TRBJ1-1, with D maybe TRBD1 (5 bases). The CDR3 has 15 residues. Trimming left V 3 bases short and J 3 bases short, with 17 bases between. CDR1 and CDR2 from the germline V gene are GTSNPN and SVGIG (reference sequence).

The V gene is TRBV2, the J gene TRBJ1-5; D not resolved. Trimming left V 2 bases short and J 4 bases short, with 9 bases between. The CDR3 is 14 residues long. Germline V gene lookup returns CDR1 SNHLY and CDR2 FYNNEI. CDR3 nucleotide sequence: TGTGCCAGCAGTGAAAACAGCCAGAATCAGCCCCAGCATTTT. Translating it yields CASSENSQNQPQHF.

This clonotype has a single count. Here the CDR3 reads CASSEIRDSPLHF. In DNA, the CDR3 is TGTGCCAGTAGCGAGATAAGGGACTCACCCCTCCACTTT. The chain uses TRBV19 and TRBJ1-6; D may be TRBD1 (5 bases). With 6 bases removed from V and 10 bases from J, the gap between germline ends came to 13 bases. In germline, CDR1 is LNHDA, CDR2 SQIVND (reference sequence). There are 13 residues in the CDR3.

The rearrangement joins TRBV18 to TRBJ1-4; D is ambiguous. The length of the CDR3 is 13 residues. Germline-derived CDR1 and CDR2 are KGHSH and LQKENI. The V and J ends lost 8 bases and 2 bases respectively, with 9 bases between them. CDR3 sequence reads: CASQLGTNEKLFF. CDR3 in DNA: TGTGCCAGCCAACTTGGTACTAATGAAAAACTGTTTTTT.

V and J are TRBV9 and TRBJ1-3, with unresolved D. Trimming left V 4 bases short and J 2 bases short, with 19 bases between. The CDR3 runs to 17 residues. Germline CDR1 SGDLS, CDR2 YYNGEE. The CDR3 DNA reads TGTGCCAGCAGCCTCCTCCGGAGAGAGGGCCCTGGAAACACCATATATTTT. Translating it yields CASSLLRREGPGNTIYF.

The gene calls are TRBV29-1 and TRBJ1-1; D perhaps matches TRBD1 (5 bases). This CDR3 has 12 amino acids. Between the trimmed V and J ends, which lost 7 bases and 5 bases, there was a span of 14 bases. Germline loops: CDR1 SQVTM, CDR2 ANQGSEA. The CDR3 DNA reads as TGCAGCGCCTCGAGGGACTGGACTGAAGCTTTCTTT. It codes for CSASRDWTEAFF.

CDR3 bases: TGTGCCAGCAGCGTAGGTTGGAAACCTGGGGCCAACGTCCTGACTTTC. This codes for CASSVGWKPGANVLTF. The chain couples TRBV9 to TRBJ2-6; D is unclear. The CDR3 extends over 16 amino acids. V was cut by 0 bases and J by 2 bases, with 9 bases left in between. Germline V gene lookup returns CDR1 SGDLS and CDR2 YYNGEE.

The CDR3: CASVTSGTYNEQFF. CDR3 bases: TGCGCCAGCGTCACTAGCGGCACCTACAATGAGCAGTTCTTC. The rearrangement joins TRBV23-1 to TRBJ2-1; 8 bases map to TRBD2. TRBV23-1 is filed as an ORF, its function uncertain. The CDR3 runs to 14 residues. The V and J ends lost 8 bases and 2 bases, in that order; junction bases with no gene match: 5.

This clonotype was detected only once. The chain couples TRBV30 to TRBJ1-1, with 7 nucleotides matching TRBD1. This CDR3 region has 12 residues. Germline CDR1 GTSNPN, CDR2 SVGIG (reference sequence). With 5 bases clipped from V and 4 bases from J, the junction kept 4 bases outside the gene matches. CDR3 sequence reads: CAWGDRPTEAFF. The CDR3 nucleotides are TGTGCCTGGGGGGACAGACCCACTGAAGCTTTCTTT.

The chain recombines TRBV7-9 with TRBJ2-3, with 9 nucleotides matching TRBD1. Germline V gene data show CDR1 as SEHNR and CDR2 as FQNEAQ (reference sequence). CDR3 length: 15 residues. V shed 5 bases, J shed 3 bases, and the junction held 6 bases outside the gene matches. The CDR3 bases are TGTGCCAGCAGCCTGGGGACAGGGCGGACAGATACGCAGTATTTT. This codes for CASSLGTGRTDTQYF.

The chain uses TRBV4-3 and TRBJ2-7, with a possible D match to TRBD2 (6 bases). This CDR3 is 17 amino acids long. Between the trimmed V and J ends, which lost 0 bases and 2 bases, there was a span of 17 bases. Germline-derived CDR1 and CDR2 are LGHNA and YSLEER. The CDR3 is CASSQDQGRRNAYEQYF. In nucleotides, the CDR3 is TGCGCCAGCAGCCAAGATCAAGGGAGGCGTAACGCCTACGAGCAGTACTTC.

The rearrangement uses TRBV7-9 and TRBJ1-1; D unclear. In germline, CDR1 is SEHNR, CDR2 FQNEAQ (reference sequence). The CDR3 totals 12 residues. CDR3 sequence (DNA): TGTGTCTCAAGGAGGCATCGGACTGAAGCTTTCTTT. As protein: CVSRRHRTEAFF.